This T cell receptor (beta chain) derives from a study of T cell responses to AZD1222 COVID-19 vaccine. General study results and limits: Once two AZD1222 doses were given, Spike-specific TCR breadth and depth went up.

The table came from immunoSEQ multiplex PCR; TCRdb's copy has only in-frame clones and leaves some out. The sample has about 130,000 clones; approximately 85% are singletons. In the case of this clone: Its antigen is unidentified.

The CDR3 consists of 15 residues. Trimming stripped 0 bases from V and 0 bases from J, with 6 bases between. Germline values: CDR1 LGHDT, CDR2 YNNKEL (reference sequence). This chain uses TRBV3-1 (or the pseudogene TRBV3-2) with TRBJ1-3, with D unresolved. The TCR was taken from an adult who received the AZD1222 COVID-19 vaccine. This material consisted of peripheral blood, taken 28 days after the second AZD1222 dose. In DNA, the CDR3 is TGTGCCAGCAGCCAAGAGTGGAGCTCTGGAAACACCATATATTTT. It yields the protein CASSQEWSSGNTIYF.